The clone carrying this T cell receptor (beta chain) was picked up one time. These data are taken from a study of T cell responses to AZD1222 COVID-19 vaccine. The CDR3 is made up of 10 amino acids. CDR1 is SQVTM and CDR2 is ANQGSEA in the germline V gene. With V trimmed by 7 bases and J by 8 bases, 2 bases remained unmatched. The assay was immunoSEQ multiplex PCR, and TCRdb's table has in-frame clones only and misses some. The profile shows 78,000 or so clones, around three quarters of them singletons. J is TRBJ2-4 and V is TRBV29-1; TRBD1 agrees at 7 bases. This specimen was peripheral blood, taken 28 days after the second AZD1222 dose. The clonotype was recovered from an adult who received the AZD1222 COVID-19 vaccine. CDR3 residues: CSAQGDIQYF. For the CDR3, the DNA is TGCAGCGCCCAGGGGGACATTCAGTACTTC. The complete variable domain, with remaining parts taken from reference TRBV29-1 and TRBJ2-4, reads SAVISQKPSRDICQRGTSLTIQCQVDSQVTMMFWYRQQPGQSLTLIATANQGSEATYESGFVIDKFPISRPNLTFSTLTVSNMSPEDSSIYLCSAQGDIQYFGAGTRLSVL.